This TCR beta chain was observed in a study of early T cells in non-severe SARS-CoV-2 infection. Turning to the study itself: RNA in bulk from unsorted whole blood was sequenced, and chains were unpaired. Findings and limits, study-wide: Reliance on VDJdb matching favored anti-spike CD8 responses; private and CD4 specificities were missed.

This clonotype was counted between two and nine times. Its antigen is undetermined. Trimming removed 6 bases from V and 1 base from J; junction bases left unmatched: 5. The CDR3 runs 14 residues. Researchers attached unique molecular identifiers to individual cDNA molecules. From the 5' RACE reads, TCRdb called clonotypes with MiXCR, one entry per CDR3 protein. The sample shows tens of thousands of distinct CDR3 sequences, about 15% of them seen only once. This receptor was obtained from an adult who was a healthcare worker with PCR-confirmed SARS-CoV-2 infection or an uninfected control (not recorded which). Sequenced sample: whole blood. The V call is TRBV12-3 or TRBV12-4, the J call TRBJ2-5, with 7 bases aligning to TRBD1. The CDR3 coding sequence is TGTGCCAGCAGCACAGGGGCAGTCCAAGAGACCCAGTACTTC. It translates to CASSTGAVQETQYF.